The TCR beta chain under discussion was sequenced for a study of T cells after yellow fever vaccination. CDR3 length equals 15 residues. The V end was cut by 0 bases, the J end by 0 bases, with 10 bases between. Germline values: CDR1 SGHRS, CDR2 YFSETQ. TCR cDNA was made by 5'RACE template switching, adding a universal primer site and UMIs. TCRdb fed the 5' RACE reads into MiXCR, producing one record per CDR3 protein. The sample has some 260,000 distinct CDR3 sequences; about 5.2% are singletons. The genes are TRBV5-1 and TRBJ2-7; D is perhaps TRBD2 (6 bases). The sequence derives from a man between 18 and 29 years old who received the YFV17D yellow fever vaccine. The material was CD4+ T cells sorted from PBMCs, obtained on the day of the yellow fever booster vaccination. CDR3: CASSLDGTDSYEQYF. DNA of the CDR3: TGCGCCAGCAGCTTGGATGGGACTGACTCCTACGAGCAGTACTTC.